The present T cell receptor beta chain was sequenced within a study of T-cell reconstitution after alpha-beta-depleted transplantation in children. Germline CDR1 and CDR2: DFQATT and SNEGSKA (reference sequence). Trimming left V 6 bases short and J 0 bases short, with 17 bases between. This CDR3 has 15 amino acids. Unique molecular identifiers were incorporated during preparation of the TCRbeta library. TCRdb itself ran the PCR reads through MiXCR, one entry per CDR3 protein. The data hold hundreds of thousands of distinct CDR3 sequences, with 10% to 15% observed a single time. The chain couples TRBV20-1 to TRBJ1-1, with D perhaps matching TRBD1 (6 bases). Sample: PBMCs, taken before TCRalphabeta/CD19-depleted stem cell transplant. The TCR originated in a girl aged 2-9 years with congenital amegakaryocytic thrombocytopenia, due to receive a stem cell transplant. CDR3 region: CSAPDGGDMNTEAFF. CDR3 DNA: TGCAGTGCCCCCGATGGGGGGGACATGAACACTGAAGCTTTCTTT.